A single sample gave rise to the 14 T cell receptor beta chains below, sequenced in a study of blood T cell repertoires in COVID-19. Assay used: immunoSEQ multiplex PCR; TCRdb lists only in-frame clones, some missing. The sample has 200,000 to 250,000 clones; 88% are singletons. Sequenced input: PBMCs or T cells enriched from blood (not recorded which). All receptors come from a woman in her twenties or thirties who had been exposed to COVID-19.

The chain has TRBV4-1 and TRBJ1-2; D is uncertain. Trimming pared 4 bases from V and 1 base from J, leaving 13 bases between. The CDR3 spans 15 residues. Germline assignment: CDR1 MGHRA and CDR2 YSYEKL. CDR3 sequence reads: CASSLTLDLNYGYTF. CDR3 sequence (DNA): TGCGCCAGCAGCCTGACTCTCGACCTTAACTATGGCTACACCTTC.

The CDR3 region has the DNA TGTGCCAGCAGCCATGGCCCCAACTATGGCTACACCTTC. Translated, it gives CASSHGPNYGYTF. The chain employs TRBV3-1 (or the pseudogene TRBV3-2) and TRBJ1-2, with D unresolved. The length of the CDR3 is 13 residues. The germline CDR1 and CDR2 sequences are LGHDT and YNNKEL (reference sequence). Trimming removed 3 bases from V and 2 bases from J, with 7 bases in between.

The V call is TRBV10-3, the J call TRBJ2-2; D gene unclear. The CDR3 has 15 residues. V gave up 5 bases and J gave up 0 bases, with 10 bases separating them. Germline CDR1 ENHRY, CDR2 SYGVKD. In DNA, the CDR3 is TGTGCCATCAGTAAAGACATCCCGAACACCGGGGAGCTGTTTTTT. Translating it yields CAISKDIPNTGELFF.

This clone was counted once. The rearrangement links TRBV4-1 to TRBJ1-2; no reliable D call. The germline V gene has CDR1 MGHRA and CDR2 YSYEKL. Trimming took 1 base from V and 0 from J, leaving 9 bases between them. CDR3 length: 15 amino acids. CDR3 sequence: CASSQVYGANYGYTF. CDR3 DNA: TGCGCCAGCAGCCAAGTTTACGGTGCTAACTATGGCTACACCTTC.

This sequence joins TRBV28 and TRBJ2-2; 8 bases map to TRBD2. The CDR3 contains 16 residues. The germline V gene has CDR1 MDHEN and CDR2 SYDVKM. The J segment lost 4 bases and the V segment lost 6 bases, leaving 10 bases of the junction unmatched. The CDR3 spells CASSDLGTRLTGELFF. The CDR3 region has the DNA TGTGCCAGCAGCGACCTCGGGACTAGGCTCACCGGGGAGCTGTTTTTT.

The rearrangement uses TRBV18 and TRBJ2-2, with D possibly TRBD2 on 6 matching bases. This CDR3 spans 15 amino acids. The V and J ends lost 0 bases and 1 base respectively, with 6 bases between them. The V gene's germline CDR1 is KGHSH and CDR2 LQKENI. CDR3 sequence reads: CASSPPGGNTGELFF. The CDR3 nucleotides are TGTGCCAGCTCACCACCGGGGGGGAACACCGGGGAGCTGTTTTTT. Supplemented by reference TRBV18 and TRBJ2-2, the full variable domain reads NAGVMQNPRHLVRRRGQEARLRCSPMKGHSHVYWYRQLPEEGLKFMVYLQKENIIDESGMPKERFSAEFPKEGPSILRIQQVVRGDSAAYFCASSPPGGNTGELFFGEGSRLTVL.

This chain links TRBV11-2 with TRBJ1-1; D gene uncertain. V was shortened by 4 bases and J by 10 bases, with 13 bases between the two germline ends. The CDR3 runs 12 residues. The V gene's germline CDR1 is SGHAT and CDR2 FQNNGV. CDR3 sequence (DNA): TGTGCCAGCAGCTCCTTTCCGGTCGGAGCTTTCTTT. It codes for CASSSFPVGAFF.

The genes are TRBV27 and TRBJ2-1, with a possible D match to TRBD2 (5 bases). The CDR3 loop spans 15 amino acids. With 3 bases removed from V and 1 base from J, the gap between germline ends came to 10 bases. Germline-derived CDR1 and CDR2 are MNHEY and SMNVEV (reference sequence). This CDR3 is CASSFVAQSYNEQFF. The CDR3 coding sequence is TGTGCCAGCAGTTTTGTAGCGCAGTCCTACAATGAGCAGTTCTTC.

Concerning this clone itself: It may be a read error: a sequence one base away is much more abundant. The rearrangement links TRBV9 to TRBJ2-7; TRBD2 matches 12 bases. Trimming removed 4 bases from V and 0 bases from J; junction bases left unmatched: 2. Looked up from germline, CDR1 is SGDLS and CDR2 is YYNGEE. CDR3 size: 15 residues. The CDR3 spells CASSRTSGTSYEQYF. DNA for the CDR3: TGTGCCAGCAGCCGGACTAGCGGGACCTCCTACGAGCAGTACTTC.

There are a few counts of this clone. This chain uses TRBV5-4 with TRBJ1-3; unclear D gene. The CDR3 consists of 14 residues. Germline V gene lookup returns CDR1 SGHNT and CDR2 YYREEE (reference sequence). The V and J ends lost 4 bases and 4 bases respectively, with 12 bases between them. The DNA for the CDR3 is TGTGCCAGCAGCCGCGGTACAACAGGAAACACCATATATTTT. This encodes CASSRGTTGNTIYF.

The chain couples TRBV5-1 to TRBJ2-1; 14 bases map to TRBD2. There are 18 residues in the CDR3. Per germline, CDR1 SGHRS and CDR2 YFSETQ. Trimming removed 4 bases from V and 3 bases from J; junction bases left unmatched: 9. CDR3 coding DNA: TGCGCCAGCAGCCCGACTAGCGGGAGGGCCTTCGGCTACAATGAGCAGTTCTTC. This encodes CASSPTSGRAFGYNEQFF.

The CDR3 spells CASIRSGAEAFF. The CDR3 coding sequence is TGTGCCAGTATCCGGTCAGGCGCTGAAGCTTTCTTT. The rearrangement joins TRBV19 to TRBJ1-1; D remains ambiguous. Germline V CDR1 and CDR2: LNHDA, SQIVND (reference sequence). The germline V and J ends were trimmed by 7 bases and 6 bases, with 12 bases remaining between them. This CDR3 contains 12 residues.

About this clone: This CDR3 is also generated by other DNA sequences in the sample. The chain recombines TRBV5-1 with TRBJ2-1; 10 bases are shared with TRBD2. The CDR3 is 15 residues long. In germline, CDR1 is SGHRS, CDR2 YFSETQ. V dropped 2 bases and J dropped 7; count of bases not matched to a gene: 6. CDR3 nucleotide sequence: TGCGCCAGCAGCTTAGCGGGAGGGCCTAATAATGAGCAGTTCTTC. Translation gives CASSLAGGPNNEQFF. Drawing the rest from reference TRBV5-1 and TRBJ2-1, the complete variable domain is KAGVTQTPRYLIKTRGQQVTLSCSPISGHRSVSWYQQTPGQGLQFLFEYFSETQRNKGNFPGRFSGRQFSNSRSEMNVSTLELGDSALYLCASSLAGGPNNEQFFGPGTRLTVL.

The J gene is TRBJ1-5, the V gene TRBV7-8; no firm D call. Germline loops: CDR1 SGHVS, CDR2 FQNEAQ. V was shortened by 2 bases and J by 9 bases, with 11 bases between the two germline ends. This CDR3 contains 13 residues. CDR3 sequence reads: CASSLISAGPQHF. The CDR3 nucleotides are TGTGCCAGCAGCTTAATATCGGCAGGGCCCCAGCATTTT. Combining the CDR3 with reference TRBV7-8 and TRBJ1-5 gives the whole variable domain GAGVSQSPRYKVAKRGQDVALRCDPISGHVSLFWYQQALGQGPEFLTYFQNEAQLDKSGLPSDRFFAERPEGSVSTLKIQRTQQEDSAVYLCASSLISAGPQHFGDGTRLSIL.